This is a list of T cell receptor beta chains from one sample in a study of cytomegalovirus exposure and HLA in healthy donors. Sequencing used immunoSEQ multiplex PCR; TCRdb keeps in-frame clones, though not all of them. The sample has over 40,000 clones. Sequenced material: PBMCs. These receptors all come from a man aged 25-45 years in good health and CMV-seronegative. Both conserved end residues are trimmed from each CDR3. A D gene is named only where the DNA matches it firmly.

d_gene	v_gene	CDR3aa
NA	TRBV6-4	ASSPDQGGGTEAF
TRBD1	TRBV12-5	ASGLVPGTEETQY
NA	TRBV5-1	ASSATGATNEKLF
NA	TRBV5-5	ASSPWWLNYGYT
TRBD2	TRBV5-1	ASSLGLAQDTDTQY
TRBD1	TRBV18	ASRRDRQNTEAF
TRBD1	TRBV7-2	ASSVRGPNTGELF
NA	TRBV5-4	ASSLVPPGHVSEQY
TRBD2	TRBV18	ASSAGLAGGSTDTQY
NA	TRBV19	ASGRAERNTIY
NA	TRBV11-2	ASSHNQDSLYEQY
NA	TRBV4-2	ASSQEGRGLSYEQY
TRBD1	TRBV10-2	ASSEDRVFDEQY
NA	TRBV27	ASSLYPGQYEQY
NA	TRBV29-1	SVERQLNTEAF
NA	TRBV15	ATSRERLIGGSHEQY
NA	TRBV4-3	ASSQESRGSYNEQF
TRBD2	TRBV6-6	ASSYSGGGYEQY
TRBD1	TRBV4-1	ASSRDRGFVDEKLF
NA	TRBV27	ASNKGESGELF
TRBD1	TRBV11-3	ASSIGTANNEQF
NA	TRBV27	ASAGRSAYEQY
NA	TRBV14	ASSHGGPEQY
NA	TRBV18	ASSQRPGANEKLF
TRBD2	TRBV9	ASNERGGRDTQY
NA	TRBV28	ASSPGGVYGYT
TRBD1	TRBV7-3	ASSAAGTGPYEQY
TRBD2	TRBV27	ASSLGTSGRAEQF
NA	TRBV5-1	ASSFSGPPTGELF
TRBD2	TRBV30	AGSVGTSGRNEQY
NA	TRBV27	ASSSGLTYEQY
TRBD1	TRBV15	ATSRQGAYEQY
TRBD2	TRBV27	ASSPSSGSGYNEQF
NA	TRBV30	AWSVGAFPDTQY
TRBD2	TRBV18	ASSPPTGGLTTTGELF
TRBD1	TRBV4-3	ASSQEGQGAWGYT
NA	TRBV6-5	AVGGWDTEAF
NA	TRBV30	AWARKLRPTEAF
NA	TRBV7-3	ASSLGQANEQF
TRBD2	TRBV5-1	ASRGQTSGNHWLGTYEQY
TRBD1	TRBV5-4	ASSFRTGTDTQY
TRBD2	TRBV10-3	AITKGEGRDEQY